This section outlines one T cell receptor (beta chain) sequence together with its context. This entry comes from a study of T and B cells in COVID-19 patients. Blood genomic DNA input for TRB amplification was about 240-550 ng. BIOMED2 TRB-A/B primer pools were used in multiplex TRB PCR. TCRdb independently ran MiXCR on the multiplex PCR reads; one entry per CDR3 protein. This sample has under 20,000 distinct CDR3 sequences, with around 28% found just once. V gave up 3 bases and J gave up 3 bases, with 6 bases separating them. This CDR3 is 13 amino acids long. CDR1 is MNHEY and CDR2 is SMNVEV in the germline V gene (reference sequence).

Sequenced sample: blood. The sequence came from a human donor who had recovered from COVID-19. The chain couples TRBV27 to TRBJ1-3; D is undetermined. CDR3 protein: CASSFIDGNTIYF. Written as DNA, the CDR3 is TGTGCCAGCAGTTTTATCGATGGAAACACCATATATTTT.